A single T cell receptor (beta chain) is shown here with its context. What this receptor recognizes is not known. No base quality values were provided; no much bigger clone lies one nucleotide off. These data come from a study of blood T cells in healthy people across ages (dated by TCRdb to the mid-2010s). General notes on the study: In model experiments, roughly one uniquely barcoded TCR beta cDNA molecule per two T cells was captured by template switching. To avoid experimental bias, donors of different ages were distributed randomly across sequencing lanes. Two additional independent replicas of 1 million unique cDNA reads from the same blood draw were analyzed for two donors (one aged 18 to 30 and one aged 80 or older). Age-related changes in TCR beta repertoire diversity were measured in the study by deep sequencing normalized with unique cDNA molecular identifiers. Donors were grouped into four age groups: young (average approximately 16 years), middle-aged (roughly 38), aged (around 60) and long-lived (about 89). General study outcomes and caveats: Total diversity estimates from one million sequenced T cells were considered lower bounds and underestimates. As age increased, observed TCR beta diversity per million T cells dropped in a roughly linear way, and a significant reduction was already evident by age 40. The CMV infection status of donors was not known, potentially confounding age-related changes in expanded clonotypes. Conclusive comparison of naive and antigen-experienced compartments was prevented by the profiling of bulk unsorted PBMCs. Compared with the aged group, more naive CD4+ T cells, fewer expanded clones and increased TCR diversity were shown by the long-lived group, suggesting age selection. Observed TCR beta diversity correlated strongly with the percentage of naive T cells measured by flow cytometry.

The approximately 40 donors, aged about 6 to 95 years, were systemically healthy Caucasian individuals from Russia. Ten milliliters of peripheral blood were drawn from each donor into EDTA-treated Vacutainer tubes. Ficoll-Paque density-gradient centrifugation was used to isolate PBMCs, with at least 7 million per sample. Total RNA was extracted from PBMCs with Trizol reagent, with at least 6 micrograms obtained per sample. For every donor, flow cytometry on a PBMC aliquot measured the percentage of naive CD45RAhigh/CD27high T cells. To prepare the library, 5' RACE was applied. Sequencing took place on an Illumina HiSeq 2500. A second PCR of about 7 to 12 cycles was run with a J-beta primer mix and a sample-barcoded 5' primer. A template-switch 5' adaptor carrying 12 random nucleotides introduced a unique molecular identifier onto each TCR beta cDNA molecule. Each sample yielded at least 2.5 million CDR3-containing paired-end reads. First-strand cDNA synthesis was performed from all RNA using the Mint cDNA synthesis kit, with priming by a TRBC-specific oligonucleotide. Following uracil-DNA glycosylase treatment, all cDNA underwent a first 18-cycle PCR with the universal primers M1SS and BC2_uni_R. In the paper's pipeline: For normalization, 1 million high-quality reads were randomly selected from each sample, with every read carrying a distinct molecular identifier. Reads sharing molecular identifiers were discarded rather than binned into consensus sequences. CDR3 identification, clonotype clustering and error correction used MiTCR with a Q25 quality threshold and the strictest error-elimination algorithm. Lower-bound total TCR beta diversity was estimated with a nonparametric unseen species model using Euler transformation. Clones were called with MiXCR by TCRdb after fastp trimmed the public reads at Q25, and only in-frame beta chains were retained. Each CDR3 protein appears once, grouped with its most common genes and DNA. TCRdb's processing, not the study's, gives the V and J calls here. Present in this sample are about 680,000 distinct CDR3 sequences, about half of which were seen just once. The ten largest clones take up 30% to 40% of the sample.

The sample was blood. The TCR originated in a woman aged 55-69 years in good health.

The CDR3 corresponds to CSARVYGRETQYF. The sequenced DNA is TGCAGTGCTAGAGTCTACGGAAGGGAGACCCAGTACTTC. The rearranged segments are TRBV20-1 and TRBJ2-5; the D gene cannot be named for sure. At the junction V is shortened by 1 base and J by 5 bases, with 11 bases in between. From its cysteine to its phenylalanine, the CDR3 spans 13 amino acids. Just CDR3 DNA is preserved here, 39 bases in frame from base 1. Reading the germline V gene (reference sequence) gives CDR1 DFQATT and CDR2 SNEGSKA.